This TCR beta chain comes out of a study of shared clonotypes between healthy human individuals (TCRdb year 2020). The study in broad terms: The cohort comprised two women and a few men aged 18 to 49 years. For each donor, CD4 naive and CD4 memory were each given three plates, CD8 naive was given two plates, and CD8 memory was given one plate. Leukapheresis yielded between about 0.94 and 9.5 billion PBMCs per donor. To estimate repertoire size and how much clonotypes are shared between individuals, the study performed deep sequencing of blood TCR repertoires from a few healthy adults. Libraries were prepared and TCR repertoires were sequenced by different laboratories using diverse techniques, in order to increase sequencing depth and limit assay-specific biases.

Details on this clone: Its antigen target is currently unknown. Base qualities are missing; no much larger clone stands one base away.

The donors were healthy, HIV-negative adults who had no recently reported acute infections or vaccinations. Every donor was a Caucasian adult residing in Nashville, Tennessee, USA. CD4+ T cells were enriched by magnetic negative selection; naive cells were then positively selected on CD45RA, and the negative fraction formed the memory subset. Blood was collected by leukapheresis, and PBMCs were isolated by Ficoll-Histopaque density gradient centrifugation and then cryopreserved in liquid nitrogen vapor phase. Analytical flow cytometry was used to check the purity and quantity of each magnetically sorted T cell population. Each sorted fraction had its genomic DNA isolated and then quantified by UV absorbance on a Nanodrop 2000c. TCR CDR3 regions were amplified from genomic DNA by multiplex PCR using the deep immunoSEQ assay. Extracted genomic DNA from each cell subset was spread evenly across all wells of several immunoSEQ 96-well plates, with each plate serving as a replicate. For sorted subsets, 200 ng of genomic DNA, equivalent to around 30,000 T cell genomes, went into each replicate PCR. Purified libraries were measured with a Qubit 3.0 fluorometer, size-checked on a Bioanalyzer 2100, and measured again with the KAPA Library Quantification kit. Every immunoSEQ 96-well plate was sequenced on a separate single-read 150-cycle Illumina NextSeq 550 flow cell. On the study's bioinformatics: The immunoSEQ output contained only junctional sequences without quality scores, so filtering could not match that applied to full-length reads. Sequences were annotated with PyIR, a Python wrapper for IgBLAST v1.9, using IMGT germline references to assign V/J genes and CDR3. Reads with weak V/J assignments (E-value above 1e-6), missing CDR3, stop codons, out-of-frame junctions, or ambiguous translated residues were removed. A V3J clonotype was defined by an identical inferred V gene, J gene, and CDR3 amino acid sequence. To compute the percentage overlap between repertoires, the number of shared unique clonotypes was divided by the size of the smaller repertoire. Three approaches were used to assess repertoire richness: RTK rarefaction, the Chao1 estimator, and Recon v2.1 estimates of unobserved clonotypes. Generation probabilities for all TCRbeta clonotypes obtained by the gDNA method from a handful of donors were computed using OLGA. TCRdb retrieved this table from immuneACCESS and kept in-frame rearrangements only. Not all clones are present; in checked studies, unresolved V genes account for under half, and no reason is known for the remainder. The V and J calls and clone size come from that table; D and trimming were worked out from the DNA. For this sample the table gives about 2.4 million clones, of which roughly 93% were detected only once. The ten top clones hold 0.35% to 0.45% of the sample.

The research as a whole found: The genetic and exposure-history diversity represented was limited by the small number of donors. Naive subsets generally had larger estimated clonotype richness than memory subsets did. Rarefaction of sorted-subset datasets indicated incomplete sequencing despite the large sequencing depth. When several donors were compared, the shared fraction of clonotypes was about 5.4% for naive CD4, 3.5% for naive CD8, 2% to 2.5% for memory CD4, and 0.4% for memory CD8. Pairwise subsampling indicated that sequencing depth was expected to affect the degree of clonotype sharing among donors. Higher generation probabilities were observed for clonotypes shared by all four sorted-subset donors than for non-shared clonotypes. Sampling was restricted to blood, and TCR repertoires in tissue are likely to differ from TCR repertoires in blood.

Trimming at the junction amounts to 5 bases on V and 4 bases on J, and the germline ends lie 9 bases apart. Taken from the germline V gene (reference sequence), the CDR1 and CDR2 loops are LNHDA and SQIVND. The CDR3 sequence holds 13 residues, the cysteine and phenylalanine included. Only the CDR3 region is kept as DNA, spanning 39 bases read in frame from base 1. The receptor was isolated from a man aged 18 to 35 in good health. Some clones in this sample may be carry-over from other donors' samples. Sequencing input: naive CD4+ T cells from PBMCs. The intended sense of this specimen's cell subset or site label: CD45RA+ positively selected. The rearranged chain carries TRBV19 and TRBJ1-3; the D gene identity is not certain. The DNA reads TGTGCCAGTAGTTGGGCGGGCGGAAACACCATATATTTT. Translated, it gives CASSWAGGNTIYF.